The next 32 T cell receptor beta chains were all read from a single sample in a study of blood T cell repertoires in COVID-19. The protocol was immunoSEQ multiplex PCR, while the TCRdb copy is restricted to in-frame clones and leaves out a portion. The table shows 250,000 to 300,000 clones, with about 91% occurring only once. The material sequenced was peripheral blood. All receptors come from a woman aged 55-70 years with acute or convalescent COVID-19.

This clone was seen a single time. The gene calls are TRBV28 and TRBJ2-3, with 7 bases identical to TRBD2. The CDR3 has 15 residues. From germline, CDR1 is MDHEN and CDR2 SYDVKM. V was clipped by 1 base and J by 4 bases; unmatched bases: 5. DNA for the CDR3: TGTGCCAGCAGTTTATCCTGGGACTATTCAGATACGCAGTATTTT. Protein sequence: CASSLSWDYSDTQYF.

J is TRBJ1-1 and V is TRBV13; 7 bases agree with TRBD1. This CDR3 spans 14 amino acids. The germline V gene has CDR1 PRHDT and CDR2 FYEKMQ (reference sequence). Trimming removed 1 base from V and 4 bases from J; junction bases left unmatched: 3. Here the CDR3 DNA reads TGTGCCAGCAGCTTAGTCACAGGGGTCACTGAAGCTTTCTTT. This encodes CASSLVTGVTEAFF.

This chain links TRBV7-3 with TRBJ2-6, with D perhaps TRBD1 (6 bases). Germline V CDR1 and CDR2: SGHTA, FQGTGA. The CDR3 is 15 amino acids. V was shortened by 0 bases and J by 4 bases, with 7 bases between the two germline ends. CDR3 bases: TGTGCCAGCAGCTTAACGGGGACAGGGGCCAACGTCCTGACTTTC. Encoded protein: CASSLTGTGANVLTF.

This clone was counted a few times. The rearrangement joins TRBV7-9 to TRBJ2-3, with 9 bases aligning to TRBD2. The CDR3 covers 15 residues. V gave up 5 bases and J gave up 1 base; unmatched junction bases: 4. Germline lookup yields CDR1 SEHNR and CDR2 FQNEAQ (reference sequence). The CDR3 loop reads CASSPTSGGTDTQYF. The CDR3 bases are TGTGCCAGCAGCCCGACTAGCGGAGGCACAGATACGCAGTATTTT.

The rearrangement links TRBV28 to TRBJ2-7, with a possible D match to TRBD1 (5 bases). The CDR3 consists of 16 residues. Trimming pared 3 bases from V and 1 base from J, leaving 16 bases between. CDR1 is MDHEN and CDR2 is SYDVKM in the germline V gene. CDR3 loop: CASSFSRGRRSYEQYF. The CDR3 DNA reads TGTGCCAGCAGTTTCTCTAGGGGAAGGCGGTCCTACGAGCAGTACTTC.

The CDR3 DNA is TGTGCCAGCAGCCCGTTGCGGGATCACTCCTACAATGAGCAGTTCTTC. Translation gives CASSPLRDHSYNEQFF. The gene calls are TRBV5-8 and TRBJ2-1; a possible D gene is TRBD2 (6 bases). V was cut by 4 bases and J by 0 bases, with 14 bases left in between. The CDR3 length is 16 residues. Germline values: CDR1 SGHTS, CDR2 YDEGEE.

The rearrangement links TRBV4-3 to TRBJ1-2; D ambiguous. Germline V gives CDR1 LGHNA, CDR2 YSLEER. The CDR3 runs 16 residues. V was trimmed by 0 bases and J by 8 bases, leaving 19 bases between them. As DNA, the CDR3 is TGCGCCAGCAGCCAAGATGTAACCGGGTTTCGTTTGGGCTACACCTTC. Translated, it gives CASSQDVTGFRLGYTF.

The rearrangement uses TRBV2 and TRBJ1-2, with D tentatively TRBD1 (6 bases). The CDR3 loop spans 12 amino acids. The V end was cut by 6 bases, the J end by 7 bases, with 12 bases between. Germline CDR1 reads SNHLY; CDR2 reads FYNNEI. CDR3 nucleotides: TGTGCCAGCAGGGGAGGGGGGATTGGCTACACCTTC. Translating it yields CASRGGGIGYTF.

The chain links TRBV28 to TRBJ1-5; no clear D. Germline loops: CDR1 MDHEN, CDR2 SYDVKM. The germline V and J ends were trimmed by 7 bases and 0 bases, with 7 bases remaining between them. The CDR3 covers 13 residues. CDR3 coding DNA: TGTGCCAGCATTCCTTATAGCAATCAGCCCCAGCATTTT. This encodes CASIPYSNQPQHF.

The rearrangement links TRBV7-2 to TRBJ1-1; perhaps TRBD1 as D (6 bases). From germline, CDR1 is SGHTA and CDR2 FQGNSA. The CDR3 runs 16 residues. The germline V and J ends were trimmed by 3 bases and 7 bases, with 21 bases remaining between them. In DNA, the CDR3 is TGTGCCAGCAGCTTTAACTCTCGGAAGGGGGAGGGTGAAGCTTTCTTT. This codes for CASSFNSRKGEGEAFF.

This clone was seen once. Here the CDR3 reads CATSRRQGSIYGYTF. CDR3 nucleotide sequence: TGTGCCACCAGCAGACGACAGGGGTCTATCTATGGCTACACCTTC. V usage is TRBV15 and J usage is TRBJ1-2; 8 nucleotides align to TRBD1. The CDR3 covers 15 residues. The trim removed 2 bases at V and 4 bases at J, leaving 6 bases unmatched. Looked up from germline, CDR1 is LNHNV and CDR2 is YYDKDF (reference sequence).

This clone was detected only a few times. This chain links TRBV4-2 with TRBJ1-4, with D tentatively TRBD1 (5 bases). Germline V gene lookup returns CDR1 LGHNA and CDR2 YNFKEQ. This CDR3 region has 17 residues. Trimming took off 0 bases at V and 7 bases at J, with 18 bases between the two ends. The CDR3 loop is CASSQDEGDWAGEKLFF. The CDR3 nucleotides are TGTGCCAGCAGCCAAGACGAAGGGGACTGGGCCGGTGAAAAACTGTTTTTT.

J is TRBJ1-1 and V is TRBV11-1; 7 nucleotides match TRBD1. Per germline, CDR1 SGHAT and CDR2 FQDESV (reference sequence). CDR3 size: 15 residues. The junction had 1 base not matched to a gene; V was cut back by 0 bases and J by 0 bases. The CDR3 here is CASSLADRMNTEAFF. The CDR3 region has the DNA TGTGCCAGCAGCTTAGCGGACAGGATGAACACTGAAGCTTTCTTT. Drawing the rest from reference TRBV11-1 and TRBJ1-1, the complete variable domain is EAEVAQSPRYKITEKSQAVAFWCDPISGHATLYWYRQILGQGPELLVQFQDESVVDDSQLPKDRFSAERLKGVDSTLKIQPAELGDSAMYLCASSLADRMNTEAFFGQGTRLTVV.

J is TRBJ2-3 and V is TRBV9, with 8 bases lining up with TRBD1. CDR3 length: 16 amino acids. Germline V gene data show CDR1 as SGDLS and CDR2 as YYNGEE. V gave up 3 bases and J gave up 3 bases; unmatched junction bases: 9. CDR3 region: CASSGPQGAMTDTQYF. DNA of the CDR3: TGTGCCAGCAGCGGACCCCAGGGGGCAATGACAGATACGCAGTATTTT.

This chain connects TRBV28 to TRBJ1-1, with D possibly matching TRBD1 (6 bases). Trimming pared 5 bases from V and 8 bases from J, leaving 12 bases between. The germline V gene has CDR1 MDHEN and CDR2 SYDVKM. This CDR3 comprises 12 residues. CDR3 sequence reads: CASSIQGVEAFF. CDR3 nucleotide sequence: TGTGCCAGCAGTATACAGGGAGTCGAAGCTTTCTTT.

The V call is TRBV6-5, the J call TRBJ1-2; 9 bases map to TRBD1. CDR1 MNHEY and CDR2 SVGAGI come from the germline V gene. The CDR3 covers 14 residues. With V trimmed by 5 bases and J by 5 bases, 6 bases remained unmatched. CDR3 residues: CASSTQGQGYGYTF. CDR3 bases: TGTGCCAGCAGTACGCAGGGACAGGGTTATGGCTACACCTTC.

This sequence joins TRBV5-4 and TRBJ1-1, with D possibly TRBD1 on 6 matching bases. This CDR3 spans 14 amino acids. Germline CDR1 reads SGHNT; CDR2 reads YYREEE (reference sequence). With 4 bases removed from V and 5 bases from J, the gap between germline ends came to 15 bases. The CDR3 spells CASSSFTGLTEAFF. In DNA, the CDR3 is TGTGCCAGCAGCAGCTTTACAGGGCTTACTGAAGCTTTCTTT.

The rearrangement joins TRBV4-3 to TRBJ2-1, with 12 bases lining up with TRBD2. The CDR3 extends over 17 amino acids. J gave up 0 bases and V 4 bases, and 4 bases lay outside the gene matches. Germline V gene sequence: CDR1 LGHNA, CDR2 YSLEER. The CDR3 DNA reads as TGCGCCAGCAGCCTCGGACTAGCGGGGAGCTCCTACAATGAGCAGTTCTTC. Its protein product is CASSLGLAGSSYNEQFF.

The V gene is TRBV14, the J gene TRBJ2-1; 10 bases map to TRBD1. V lost 4 bases and J lost 12; bases outside the gene matches: 3. Germline V gives CDR1 SGHDN, CDR2 FVKESK. CDR3 length equals 12 residues. Written as DNA, the CDR3 is TGTGCCAGCAGCCCGGACAGGGGGAGGCAGTTCTTC. As protein: CASSPDRGRQFF.

This clone was seen once. The J gene is TRBJ2-3, the V gene TRBV3-1 (or the pseudogene TRBV3-2); D unresolved. The CDR3 length is 15 residues. Germline assignment: CDR1 LGHDT and CDR2 YNNKEL (reference sequence). V was pared by 1 base and J by 0 bases, with 8 bases between. DNA of the CDR3: TGTGCCAGCAGCCAAGGTAGCATCAGCACAGATACGCAGTATTTT. Translated: CASSQGSISTDTQYF.

The chain carries TRBV18 and TRBJ1-6; D remains unclear. The germline CDR1 and CDR2 sequences are KGHSH and LQKENI. This CDR3 spans 16 amino acids. V was clipped by 0 bases and J by 5 bases, with 11 bases between them. CDR3: CASSPPSRQDNSPLHF. CDR3 sequence (DNA): TGTGCCAGCTCACCACCGAGTCGACAAGATAATTCACCCCTCCACTTT.

The CDR3 bases are TGTGCCAGCAGTTACAAGCGCGTAAACACCGGGGAGCTGTTTTTT. Translated, it gives CASSYKRVNTGELFF. The V gene is TRBV6-5, the J gene TRBJ2-2; D not resolved. This CDR3 comprises 15 residues. Trimming left V 2 bases short and J 2 bases short, with 9 bases between. In germline, CDR1 is MNHEY, CDR2 SVGAGI.

Comments on this clone: Its ends do not fully match the called genes, so a read error is possible. This chain links TRBV6-1 with TRBJ1-6, with a tentative D call TRBD1 (6 bases). This CDR3 contains 14 residues. Per germline, CDR1 MNHNS and CDR2 SASEGT. DNA of the CDR3: TGTGCCAGCAGTGAAGGGGCAGGGGAGCCGAGGCTTAACTTT. Translated: CASSEGAGEPRLNF.

The V call is TRBV19, the J call TRBJ1-5, with no clear D. The CDR3 extends over 16 amino acids. The germline V gene has CDR1 LNHDA and CDR2 SQIVND (reference sequence). Trimming stripped 5 bases from V and 0 bases from J, with 14 bases between. The CDR3 coding sequence is TGTGCCAGTAGTCTCCTCTCGGGTAATAGCAATCAGCCCCAGCATTTT. This gives the protein CASSLLSGNSNQPQHF.

The V call is TRBV10-3, the J call TRBJ2-1; D perhaps matches TRBD1 (5 bases). This CDR3 has 13 amino acids. CDR1 and CDR2 from the germline V gene are ENHRY and SYGVKD. Trimming cost V 7 bases and J 7 bases, with 14 bases left between them. The CDR3 spells CAITEQGGNEQFF. The CDR3 coding sequence is TGTGCCATCACAGAGCAGGGTGGTAATGAGCAGTTCTTC.

This clone has a single count. The rearrangement uses TRBV5-6 and TRBJ2-7; possibly TRBD2 for D (5 bases). From germline, CDR1 is SGHDT and CDR2 YYEEEE. The CDR3 spans 15 residues. V lost 3 bases to trimming and J lost 7 bases, with 20 bases between them. CDR3 region: CASSSKTSLRWEQYF. The CDR3 bases are TGTGCCAGCAGCTCTAAAACTAGTCTTCGGTGGGAGCAGTACTTC.

This rearrangement joins TRBV14 to TRBJ1-2; 7 nucleotides agree with TRBD1. Germline V lookup: CDR1 SGHDN, CDR2 FVKESK. CDR3 size: 15 residues. J gave up 6 bases and V 4 bases, and 11 bases lay outside the gene matches. As DNA, the CDR3 is TGTGCCAGCAGCCCGAGTCGGGGACAGTTGAATGGCTACACCTTC. This sequence encodes CASSPSRGQLNGYTF.

This clone was seen just once. The chain carries TRBV11-2 and TRBJ2-1, with 7 nucleotides matching TRBD1. The germline V gene encodes CDR1 SGHAT and CDR2 FQNNGV. The junction had 8 bases not matched to a gene; V was cut back by 1 base and J by 5 bases. This CDR3 is 16 amino acids long. The CDR3 protein is CASSLVRQGDNNEQFF. The CDR3 DNA sequence: TGTGCCAGCAGCTTAGTCCGGCAGGGGGACAACAATGAGCAGTTCTTC.

This sequence joins TRBV19 and TRBJ1-2; weak D call: TRBD1 (5 bases). The CDR3 loop spans 15 amino acids. The germline V and J ends were trimmed by 2 bases and 4 bases, with 14 bases remaining between them. The germline V gene has CDR1 LNHDA and CDR2 SQIVND (reference sequence). The CDR3 spells CASSIRGEGIYGYTF. As DNA, the CDR3 is TGTGCCAGTAGTATACGAGGGGAGGGAATCTATGGCTACACCTTC.

This CDR3 is CASSLGLGDSSGANVLTF. The CDR3 nucleotides are TGTGCCAGCAGCCTAGGGTTGGGCGACAGCTCTGGGGCCAACGTCCTGACTTTC. The chain employs TRBV14 and TRBJ2-6; D might be TRBD1 (5 bases). Germline assignment: CDR1 SGHDN and CDR2 FVKESK. This CDR3 has 18 amino acids. The V gene lost 4 bases and the J gene lost 0 bases, with 16 bases spanning the gap.

CDR3 amino acids: CASSFGANGYTF. DNA of the CDR3: TGTGCCAGCAGTTTTGGGGCGAATGGCTACACCTTC. The chain uses TRBV28 and TRBJ1-2, with D perhaps matching TRBD1 (5 bases). The germline V and J ends were trimmed by 3 bases and 6 bases, with 8 bases remaining between them. Per germline, CDR1 MDHEN and CDR2 SYDVKM. The CDR3 totals 12 residues.

The chain uses TRBV28 and TRBJ1-4, with 8 bases lining up with TRBD1. The CDR3 is made up of 13 amino acids. J lost 7 bases, V lost 5 bases, and 3 bases had no gene match. Germline V gene lookup returns CDR1 MDHEN and CDR2 SYDVKM. The CDR3 sequence is CASSPTGAEKLFF. Written as DNA, the CDR3 is TGTGCCAGCAGTCCGACAGGGGCTGAAAAACTGTTTTTT.